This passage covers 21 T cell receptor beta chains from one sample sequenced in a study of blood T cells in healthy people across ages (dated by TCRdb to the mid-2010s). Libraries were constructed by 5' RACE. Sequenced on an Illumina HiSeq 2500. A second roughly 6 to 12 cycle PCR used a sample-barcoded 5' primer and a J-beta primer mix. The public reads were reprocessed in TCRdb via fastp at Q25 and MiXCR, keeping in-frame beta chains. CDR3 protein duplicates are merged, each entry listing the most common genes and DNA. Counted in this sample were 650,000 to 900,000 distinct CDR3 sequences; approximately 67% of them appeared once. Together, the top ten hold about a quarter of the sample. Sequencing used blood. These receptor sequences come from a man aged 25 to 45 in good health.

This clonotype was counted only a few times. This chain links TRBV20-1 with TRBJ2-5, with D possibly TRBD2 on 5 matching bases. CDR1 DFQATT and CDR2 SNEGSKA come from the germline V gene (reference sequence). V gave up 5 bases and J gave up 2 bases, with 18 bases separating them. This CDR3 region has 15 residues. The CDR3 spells CSASPAGSSQETQYF. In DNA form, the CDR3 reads TGCAGTGCTTCACCGGCGGGTAGCTCGCAAGAGACCCAGTACTTC.

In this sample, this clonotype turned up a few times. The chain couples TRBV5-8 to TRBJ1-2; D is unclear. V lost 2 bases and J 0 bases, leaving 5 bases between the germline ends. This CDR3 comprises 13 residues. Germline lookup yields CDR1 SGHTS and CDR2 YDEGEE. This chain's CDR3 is CASSFLSNYGYTF. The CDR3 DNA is TGTGCCAGCAGCTTTCTTTCTAACTATGGCTACACCTTC.

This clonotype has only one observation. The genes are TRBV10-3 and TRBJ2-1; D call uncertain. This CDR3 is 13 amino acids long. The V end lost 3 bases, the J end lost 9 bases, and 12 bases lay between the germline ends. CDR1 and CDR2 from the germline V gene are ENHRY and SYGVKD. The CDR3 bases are TGTGCCATCAGTGAATCCGTCGGCGGTGAGCAGTTCTTC. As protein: CAISESVGGEQFF.

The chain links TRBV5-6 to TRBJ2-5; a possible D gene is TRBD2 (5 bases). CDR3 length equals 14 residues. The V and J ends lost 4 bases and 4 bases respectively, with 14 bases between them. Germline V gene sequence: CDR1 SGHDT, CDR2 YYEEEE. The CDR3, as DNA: TGTGCCAGCAGCCTACGCGGGTCTGGAGAGACCCAGTACTTC. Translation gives CASSLRGSGETQYF.

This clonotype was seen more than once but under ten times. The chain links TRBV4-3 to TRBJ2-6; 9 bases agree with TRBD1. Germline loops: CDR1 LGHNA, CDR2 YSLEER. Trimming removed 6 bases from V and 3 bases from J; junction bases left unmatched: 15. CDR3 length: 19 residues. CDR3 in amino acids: CASSHTAPGTGFGANVLTF. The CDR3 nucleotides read TGCGCCAGCAGTCATACCGCTCCCGGGACAGGGTTTGGGGCCAACGTCCTGACTTTC.

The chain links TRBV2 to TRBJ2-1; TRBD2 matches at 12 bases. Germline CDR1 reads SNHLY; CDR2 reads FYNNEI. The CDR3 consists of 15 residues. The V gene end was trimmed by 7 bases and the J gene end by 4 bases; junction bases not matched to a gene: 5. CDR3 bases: TGTGCCAGCAATACCGGGACTAGCGGGTACAATGAGCAGTTCTTC. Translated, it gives CASNTGTSGYNEQFF.

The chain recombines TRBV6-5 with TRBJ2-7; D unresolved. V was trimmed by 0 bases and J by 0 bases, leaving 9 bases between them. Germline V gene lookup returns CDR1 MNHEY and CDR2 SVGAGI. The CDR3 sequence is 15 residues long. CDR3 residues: CASSYSWQDSYEQYF. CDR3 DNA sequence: TGTGCCAGCAGTTACTCGTGGCAGGACTCCTACGAGCAGTACTTC.

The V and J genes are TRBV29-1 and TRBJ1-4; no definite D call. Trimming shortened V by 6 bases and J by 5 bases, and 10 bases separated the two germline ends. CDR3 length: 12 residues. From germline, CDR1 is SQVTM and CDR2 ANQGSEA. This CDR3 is CSVWGSNEKLFF. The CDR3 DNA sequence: TGCAGCGTATGGGGTTCAAATGAAAAACTGTTTTTT.

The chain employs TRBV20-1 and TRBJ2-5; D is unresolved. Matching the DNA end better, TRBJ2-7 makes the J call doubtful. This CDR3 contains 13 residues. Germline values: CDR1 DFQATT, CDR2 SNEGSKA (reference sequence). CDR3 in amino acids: CSARETGIHEQYF. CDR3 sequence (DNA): TGCAGTGCTAGAGAGACTGGGATCCACGAGCAGTACTTC.

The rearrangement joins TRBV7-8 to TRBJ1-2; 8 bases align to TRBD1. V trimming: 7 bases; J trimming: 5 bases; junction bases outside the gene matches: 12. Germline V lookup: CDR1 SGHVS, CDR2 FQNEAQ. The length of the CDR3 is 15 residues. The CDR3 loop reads CASTMRAGGEYGYTF. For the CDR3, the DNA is TGTGCCAGCACCATGCGGGCAGGGGGCGAATATGGCTACACCTTC.

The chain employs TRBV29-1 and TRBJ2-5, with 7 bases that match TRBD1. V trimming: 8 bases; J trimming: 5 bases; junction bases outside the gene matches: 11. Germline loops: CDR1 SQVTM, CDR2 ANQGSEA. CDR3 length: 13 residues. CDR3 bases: TGCAGCCTTCTAGGGGGCGCCGGGGAGACCCAGTACTTC. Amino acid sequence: CSLLGGAGETQYF.

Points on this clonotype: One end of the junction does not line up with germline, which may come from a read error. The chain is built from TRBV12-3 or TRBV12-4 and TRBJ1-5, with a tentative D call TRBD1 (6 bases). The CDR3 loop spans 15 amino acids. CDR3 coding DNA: TGTGCCAGCAGCTTAGCATCGGCAGGGGACCAGCCCCAGCATTTT. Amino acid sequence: CASSLASAGDQPQHF.

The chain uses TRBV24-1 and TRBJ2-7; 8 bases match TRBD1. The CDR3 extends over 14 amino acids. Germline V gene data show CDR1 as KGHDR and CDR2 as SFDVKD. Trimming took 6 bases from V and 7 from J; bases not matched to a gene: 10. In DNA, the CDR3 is TGTGCCACCAGTTCGGGACAGGCCTACAATGAGCAGTACTTC. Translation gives CATSSGQAYNEQYF.

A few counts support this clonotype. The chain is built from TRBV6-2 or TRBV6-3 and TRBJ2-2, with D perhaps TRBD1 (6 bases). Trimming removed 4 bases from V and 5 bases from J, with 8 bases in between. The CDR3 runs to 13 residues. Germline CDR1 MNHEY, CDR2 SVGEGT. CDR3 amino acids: CASSFGQTGELFF. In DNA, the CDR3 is TGTGCCAGCAGTTTCGGACAGACCGGGGAGCTGTTTTTT.

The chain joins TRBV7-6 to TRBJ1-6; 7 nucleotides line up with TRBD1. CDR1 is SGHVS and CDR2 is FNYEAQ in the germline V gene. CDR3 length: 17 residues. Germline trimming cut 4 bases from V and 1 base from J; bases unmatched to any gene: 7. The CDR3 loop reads CASSSKGAGSYNSPLHF. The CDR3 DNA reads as TGTGCCAGCAGCTCAAAGGGGGCAGGATCCTATAATTCACCCCTCCACTTT.

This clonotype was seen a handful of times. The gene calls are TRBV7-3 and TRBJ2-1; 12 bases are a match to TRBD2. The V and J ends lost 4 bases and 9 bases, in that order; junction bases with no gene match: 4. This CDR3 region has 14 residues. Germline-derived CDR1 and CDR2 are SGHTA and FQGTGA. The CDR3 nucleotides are TGTGCCAGCAGCTCACCTAGCGGGGGGGGTGAGCAGTTCTTC. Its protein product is CASSSPSGGGEQFF.

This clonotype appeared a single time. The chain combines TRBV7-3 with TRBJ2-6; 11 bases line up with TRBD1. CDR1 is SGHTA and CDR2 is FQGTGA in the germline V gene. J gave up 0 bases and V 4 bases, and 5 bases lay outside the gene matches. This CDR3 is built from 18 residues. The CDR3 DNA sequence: TGTGCCAGCAGCTCCCCGGGACAGGGGGTCTCTGGGGCCAACGTCCTGACTTTC. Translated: CASSSPGQGVSGANVLTF.

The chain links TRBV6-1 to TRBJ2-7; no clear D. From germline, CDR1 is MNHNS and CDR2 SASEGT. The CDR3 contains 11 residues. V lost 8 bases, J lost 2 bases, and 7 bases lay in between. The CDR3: CASFRTYEQYF. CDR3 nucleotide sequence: TGTGCCAGCTTTAGAACCTACGAGCAGTACTTC.

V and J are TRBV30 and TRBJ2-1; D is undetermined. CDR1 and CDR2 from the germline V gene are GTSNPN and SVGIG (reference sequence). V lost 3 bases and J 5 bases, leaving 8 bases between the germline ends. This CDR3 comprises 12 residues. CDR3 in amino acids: CAWSSYDNEQFF. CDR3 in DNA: TGTGCCTGGAGCTCCTATGACAATGAGCAGTTCTTC.

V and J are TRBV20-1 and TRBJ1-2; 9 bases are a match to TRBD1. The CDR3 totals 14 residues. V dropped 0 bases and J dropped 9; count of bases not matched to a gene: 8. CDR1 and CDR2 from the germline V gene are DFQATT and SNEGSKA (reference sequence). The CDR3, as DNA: TGCAGTGCTAGAGATCCGCGGGACAGGGCTTGCTACACCTTC. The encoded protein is CSARDPRDRACYTF.

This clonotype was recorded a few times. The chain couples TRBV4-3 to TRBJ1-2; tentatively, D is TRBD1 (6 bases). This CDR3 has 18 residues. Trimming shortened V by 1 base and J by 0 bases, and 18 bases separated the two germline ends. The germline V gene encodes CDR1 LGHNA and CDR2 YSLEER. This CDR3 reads CASSQVVPGAVSNYGYTF. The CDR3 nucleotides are TGCGCCAGCAGCCAAGTTGTACCAGGGGCCGTTTCTAACTATGGCTACACCTTC.